The sequence of this T cell receptor (beta chain) was determined in a study of STAT3 mutations in large granular lymphocyte leukemia. Across the study: More than half of T-LGLL patients received immunosuppressive therapy.

Study observations and caveats: No sample exists from the first appearance of each clone. Every T-cell large granular lymphocyte leukemia patient had at least one immunodominant TCR beta clonotype.

Repertoires were generated with immunoSEQ multiplex PCR, while TCRdb's copy carries only in-frame clones and drops some. The sample holds fewer than 7,500 clones, about 35% seen once. This clone appeared a few times. Antigen unknown. Different DNA sequences within this sample yield the same CDR3. The germline V gene has CDR1 SEHNR and CDR2 FQNEAQ (reference sequence). With 1 base removed from V and 0 bases from J, the gap between germline ends came to 10 bases. The CDR3 is made up of 16 amino acids. The sequence was collected from a woman in her thirties or forties with T-cell large granular lymphocyte leukemia. Some clones in this sample may be carry-over from other donors' samples. Specimen: peripheral blood mononuclear cells. The chain is built from TRBV7-9 and TRBJ2-4, with D maybe TRBD2 (5 bases). The CDR3 region has the DNA TGTGCCAGCAGCTTAGGGGCGGGCCTAGCCAAAAACATTCAGTACTTC. It specifies CASSLGAGLAKNIQYF.